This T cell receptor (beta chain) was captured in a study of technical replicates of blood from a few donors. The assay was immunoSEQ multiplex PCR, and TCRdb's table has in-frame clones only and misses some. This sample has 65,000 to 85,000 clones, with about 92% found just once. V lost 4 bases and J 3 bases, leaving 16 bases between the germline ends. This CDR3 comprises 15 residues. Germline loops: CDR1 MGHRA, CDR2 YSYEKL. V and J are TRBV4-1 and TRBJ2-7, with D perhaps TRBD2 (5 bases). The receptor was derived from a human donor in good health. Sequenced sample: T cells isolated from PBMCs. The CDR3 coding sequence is TGCGCCAGCAGCCCCCAGGTTGACGGACTCTACGAGCAGTACTTC. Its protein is CASSPQVDGLYEQYF.